This passage covers 25 T cell receptor beta chains from one sample sequenced in a study of long-term antiretroviral therapy in people with HIV. The assay used was immunoSEQ (version v3.0), run at survey level. Here immunoSEQ multiplex PCR was the method, and the copy in TCRdb shows in-frame clones only, minus some. The data contain 23,000 or so clones, 65% to 90% of them singletons. This material consisted of unsorted PBMCs, taken 0.1 years before starting antiretroviral therapy. All receptors come from a man between 18 and 29 years old with HIV.

The chain carries TRBV7-2 and TRBJ2-7; D remains unclear. V shed 0 bases and J shed 4 bases, with 7 bases lying between them. The CDR3 is made up of 13 amino acids. The V gene's germline CDR1 is SGHTA and CDR2 FQGNSA. CDR3 DNA sequence: TGTGCCAGCAGCTTAGCGCTAGGGTACGAGCAGTACTTC. It codes for CASSLALGYEQYF.

V and J are TRBV5-1 and TRBJ2-1, with 8 positions matching TRBD2. This CDR3 region has 17 residues. Germline lookup yields CDR1 SGHRS and CDR2 YFSETQ. Trimming took 0 bases from V and 4 from J; bases not matched to a gene: 9. For the CDR3, the DNA is TGCGCCAGCAGCTTGGCAGTAGCGCGGGAGGCTTACAATGAGCAGTTCTTC. Translating gives CASSLAVAREAYNEQFF.

The V call is TRBV18, the J call TRBJ2-7; 11 bases agree with TRBD1. The CDR3 has 16 residues. V was clipped by 4 bases and J by 1 base; unmatched bases: 6. Germline V gives CDR1 KGHSH, CDR2 LQKENI. The DNA for the CDR3 is TGTGCCAGCTCACGGAGCCGGGACAGGGGGTCCTACGAGCAGTACTTC. Residues: CASSRSRDRGSYEQYF.

Comment on this clone: The junction does not match germline at one end; this may be a read error. The chain employs TRBV5-1 and TRBJ2-1; D is perhaps TRBD1 or TRBD2 (6 bases each). The CDR3 runs to 17 residues. Germline CDR1 is SGHRS and CDR2 is YFSETQ. CDR3: CASSLVWGAGPYNEQFF. Written as DNA, the CDR3 is TGCGCCAGCAGCTTGGTTTGGGGGGCAGGGCCCTATAATGAGCAGTTCTTC.

Sample share makes this clone medium-sized. This sequence joins TRBV2 and TRBJ1-5; D may be TRBD1 (6 bases). The CDR3 runs 15 residues. Germline loops: CDR1 SNHLY, CDR2 FYNNEI. Trimming stripped 6 bases from V and 6 bases from J, with 18 bases between. The chain's CDR3 is CASRIWDGGFQPQHF. CDR3 in DNA: TGTGCCAGCAGGATATGGGACGGGGGCTTTCAGCCCCAGCATTTT.

The chain recombines TRBV5-5 with TRBJ1-5; D might be TRBD1 (5 bases). The CDR3 sequence is 15 residues long. Germline CDR1 reads SGHKS; CDR2 reads YYEKEE (reference sequence). Deletions cut 0 bases from V and 3 bases from J, with 10 bases between. CDR3 sequence reads: CASSLEAGYNQPQHF. DNA for the CDR3: TGTGCCAGCAGCTTGGAAGCAGGGTACAATCAGCCCCAGCATTTT.

This chain connects TRBV4-2 to TRBJ1-1, with D possibly TRBD1 on 5 matching bases. V was shortened by 4 bases and J by 0 bases, with 12 bases between the two germline ends. The germline V gene encodes CDR1 LGHNA and CDR2 YNFKEQ. The CDR3 covers 15 residues. Here the CDR3 DNA reads TGTGCCAGCAGCCCCCACGGGACGGTGAACACTGAAGCTTTCTTT. Protein: CASSPHGTVNTEAFF.

The count of this clone is one. The chain joins TRBV30 to TRBJ1-3; D might be TRBD1 (5 bases). Germline V gene lookup returns CDR1 GTSNPN and CDR2 SVGIG (reference sequence). Trimming stripped 1 base from V and 0 bases from J, with 13 bases between. The CDR3 runs to 16 residues. DNA for the CDR3: TGTGCCTGGAGTGCTACCGGGACGGTCTCTGGAAACACCATATATTTT. This codes for CAWSATGTVSGNTIYF.

The gene calls are TRBV27 and TRBJ2-1; 8 nucleotides align to TRBD2. With V trimmed by 7 bases and J by 7 bases, 12 bases remained unmatched. CDR1 is MNHEY and CDR2 is SMNVEV in the germline V gene (reference sequence). The CDR3 is made up of 15 amino acids. The CDR3 coding sequence is TGTGCCAGCACCCACGGTGCGGGGGGCGGTAATGAGCAGTTCTTC. Amino acids: CASTHGAGGGNEQFF.

This clone was seen more than once but under ten times. J is TRBJ2-2 and V is TRBV5-1; possible D gene TRBD2, 5 bases. There are 14 residues in the CDR3. CDR1 is SGHRS and CDR2 is YFSETQ in the germline V gene. The ends were cut back, 2 bases at V and 6 bases at J, with 11 bases in the middle. The CDR3 is CASSFTMEAGELFF. The CDR3 DNA reads TGCGCCAGCAGCTTTACCATGGAGGCCGGGGAGCTGTTTTTT.

This chain joins TRBV27 and TRBJ1-1; D remains ambiguous. CDR3 length equals 14 residues. The germline V gene has CDR1 MNHEY and CDR2 SMNVEV (reference sequence). The ends were cut back, 6 bases at V and 0 bases at J, with 11 bases in the middle. Written as DNA, the CDR3 is TGTGCCAGCAGGAGCCTTAACATGAACACTGAAGCTTTCTTT. Amino acid sequence: CASRSLNMNTEAFF.

The V and J genes are TRBV10-2 and TRBJ1-2, with TRBD1 matching 8 bases. The germline V gene has CDR1 WSHSY and CDR2 SAAADI. V trimming: 0 bases; J trimming: 8 bases; junction bases outside the gene matches: 8. This CDR3 is 15 amino acids long. The CDR3 loop reads CASSESPDRVGGYTF. The CDR3 DNA sequence: TGCGCCAGCAGTGAGTCCCCGGACAGGGTGGGGGGCTACACCTTC.

The V gene is TRBV7-2, the J gene TRBJ2-2; D is possibly TRBD1 or TRBD2 (5 bases each). The V end was cut by 5 bases, the J end by 4 bases, with 11 bases between. The germline V gene has CDR1 SGHTA and CDR2 FQGNSA. The CDR3 contains 14 residues. The CDR3 nucleotides are TGTGCCAGCAGCCCCTTTGGGGGCACCGGGGAGCTGTTTTTT. Translating it yields CASSPFGGTGELFF.

V usage is TRBV19 and J usage is TRBJ1-5; D not certain. The length of the CDR3 is 11 residues. CDR1 is LNHDA, CDR2 SQIVND, per germline (reference sequence). Between the trimmed V and J ends, which lost 1 base and 11 bases, there was a span of 6 bases. CDR3 DNA: TGTGCCAGTAGTATAGCGCAGACCCAGCATTTT. This encodes CASSIAQTQHF. Looking up the rest from reference TRBV19 and TRBJ1-5 gives the full variable domain: DGGITQSPKYLFRKEGQNVTLSCEQNLNHDAMYWYRQDPGQGLRLIYYSQIVNDFQKGDIAEGYSVSREKKESFPLTVTSAQKNPTAFYLCASSIAQTQHFGDGTRLSIL.

The chain employs TRBV7-9 and TRBJ2-2; D remains ambiguous. The CDR3 contains 15 residues. Per the germline V gene, CDR1 is SEHNR and CDR2 is FQNEAQ (reference sequence). Between the trimmed V and J ends, which lost 5 bases and 1 base, there was a span of 11 bases. CDR3 amino acids: CASSPFNENTGELFF. CDR3 sequence (DNA): TGTGCCAGCAGCCCCTTTAACGAGAACACCGGGGAGCTGTTTTTT.

This rearrangement joins TRBV4-1 to TRBJ2-7, with 14 bases fitting TRBD2. This CDR3 comprises 15 residues. CDR1 is MGHRA and CDR2 is YSYEKL in the germline V gene. Unmatched junction bases numbered 4, after V lost 3 bases and J lost 6 bases. The CDR3 spells CASSQGLAGVGEQYF. CDR3 nucleotide sequence: TGCGCCAGCAGCCAGGGACTAGCGGGAGTGGGCGAGCAGTACTTC.

This clone was found a few times. V gene TRBV19 combines with J gene TRBJ2-7; D possibly corresponds to TRBD1 (6 bases). Germline V CDR1 and CDR2: LNHDA, SQIVND (reference sequence). Trimming left V 3 bases short and J 3 bases short, with 12 bases between. The CDR3 is made up of 14 amino acids. The CDR3 DNA reads as TGTGCCAGTAGTATGCAGGGGAAGGGCTACGAGCAGTACTTC. Amino acid sequence: CASSMQGKGYEQYF.

V is TRBV23-1 and J is TRBJ2-1; D could derive from TRBD1 or TRBD2 (5 bases each). TRBV23-1 is assigned to the ORF class and has an uncertain function. There are 11 residues in the CDR3. V gave up 4 bases and J gave up 12 bases, with 10 bases separating them. Here the CDR3 reads CASSRGVRQFF. The CDR3 DNA sequence: TGCGCCAGCAGTCGAGGGGTAAGGCAGTTCTTC.

The genes are TRBV6-1 and TRBJ1-2; maybe TRBD1 (6 bases). Trimming removed 4 bases at V and 1 base at J, with 19 bases between. Germline CDR1 and CDR2: MNHNS and SASEGT. The length of the CDR3 is 17 residues. CDR3 in DNA: TGTGCCAGCAGTGGCCGGACCCGGACAGTGCGTAACTATGGCTACACCTTC. Protein sequence: CASSGRTRTVRNYGYTF.

The J gene is TRBJ1-5, the V gene TRBV10-3; TRBD1 agrees at 8 bases. This CDR3 contains 14 residues. Germline trimming cut 2 bases from V and 5 bases from J; bases unmatched to any gene: 2. Germline V gene data show CDR1 as ENHRY and CDR2 as SYGVKD. The CDR3 bases are TGTGCCATCAGTGAGGCAGGGGGCTATCAGCCCCAGCATTTT. This encodes CAISEAGGYQPQHF.

The V and J genes are TRBV10-3 and TRBJ1-3, with 7 bases matching TRBD1. Germline CDR1 ENHRY, CDR2 SYGVKD. The junction had 9 bases not matched to a gene; V was cut back by 0 bases and J by 10 bases. This CDR3 comprises 15 residues. CDR3 loop: CAISESGQYESTIYF. The CDR3 bases are TGTGCCATCAGTGAGTCGGGACAGTACGAAAGTACCATATATTTT.

V gene TRBV5-1 combines with J gene TRBJ2-3; possibly TRBD2 for D (6 bases). V lost 5 bases, J lost 6 bases, and 13 bases lay in between. In germline, CDR1 is SGHRS, CDR2 YFSETQ. CDR3 size: 13 residues. As DNA, the CDR3 is TGCGCCAGCAGGGAGGTCGGAGGGGATACGCAGTATTTT. Residues: CASREVGGDTQYF. The variable domain in full, with the rest retrieved from reference TRBV5-1 and TRBJ2-3, is KAGVTQTPRYLIKTRGQQVTLSCSPISGHRSVSWYQQTPGQGLQFLFEYFSETQRNKGNFPGRFSGRQFSNSRSEMNVSTLELGDSALYLCASREVGGDTQYFGPGTRLTVL.

This chain connects TRBV7-8 to TRBJ1-1, with unresolved D. Germline lookup yields CDR1 SGHVS and CDR2 FQNEAQ. This CDR3 has 15 amino acids. Deletions cut 7 bases from V and 3 bases from J, with 18 bases between. The CDR3 DNA follows: TGTGCCAGCACCCGAGACGAGGGTTATGACACTGAAGCTTTCTTT. It yields the protein CASTRDEGYDTEAFF.

The V and J genes are TRBV7-2 and TRBJ2-7; D not certain. V shed 4 bases and J shed 2 bases, with 3 bases lying between them. This CDR3 has 11 amino acids. Germline V gene data show CDR1 as SGHTA and CDR2 as FQGNSA. As DNA, the CDR3 is TGTGCCAGCAGCTCCACCTACGAGCAGTACTTC. The encoded protein is CASSSTYEQYF.

This clone was detected once. CDR3 region: CASSLAAGEQFF. Here the CDR3 DNA reads TGTGCCAGCAGCTTGGCCGCAGGTGAGCAGTTCTTC. The chain couples TRBV5-6 to TRBJ2-1; D call uncertain. The germline CDR1 and CDR2 sequences are SGHDT and YYEEEE. Trimming took 0 bases from V and 9 from J, leaving 7 bases between them. CDR3 size: 12 residues.